This record looks at one TCR beta chain sequence and its context. At least ten counts were recorded for this clonotype. The specificity of this receptor is unknown. Base qualities are not provided; no much larger clone lies one nucleotide away. This record comes from a study of T-cell reconstitution after alpha-beta-depleted transplantation in children listed by TCRdb under 2016. About the study as a whole: Using TCR repertoire profiling, the study followed T-cell immune reconstitution in a quantitative way in children after TCRalphabeta/CD19-depleted allogeneic hematopoietic cell transplantation.

There are 15 amino acids in the CDR3, from cysteine to phenylalanine inclusive. Kept here is only the CDR3 DNA, which spans 45 bases and is read in frame from base 1. Deletion took 1 base off V and 4 bases off J, with a span of 11 bases between the germline ends. Looking up the germline V gene yields CDR1 SGHTA and CDR2 FQGNSA. The library was generated by PCR. Reads for this sample came from an Illumina HiSeq 2500. To normalize quantification of the TCRbeta repertoire, the TCR libraries were built with molecular barcoding that relied on unique molecular identifiers. Using fastp at Q25 and MiXCR, TCRdb reprocessed the public reads and kept productive beta chains. One record per CDR3 amino acid sequence lists the most common genes and DNA. The sample profile shows about 110,000 distinct CDR3 sequences; 10% of them were found once. Together, the top ten hold roughly 8% of the sample.

This sequence originates from a human donor who donated a stem cell graft to a child with acute lymphoblastic leukemia. The sample here was PBMCs from the stem cell graft donor, taken from the stem cell graft. The chain uses TRBV7-2 and TRBJ1-5, with TRBD1 perhaps the D gene, on 6 matching bases. The CDR3 loop reads CASSLGGTTNQPQHF. In nucleotide form, the sequence is TGTGCCAGCAGCTTAGGCGGGACAACGAATCAGCCCCAGCATTTT.